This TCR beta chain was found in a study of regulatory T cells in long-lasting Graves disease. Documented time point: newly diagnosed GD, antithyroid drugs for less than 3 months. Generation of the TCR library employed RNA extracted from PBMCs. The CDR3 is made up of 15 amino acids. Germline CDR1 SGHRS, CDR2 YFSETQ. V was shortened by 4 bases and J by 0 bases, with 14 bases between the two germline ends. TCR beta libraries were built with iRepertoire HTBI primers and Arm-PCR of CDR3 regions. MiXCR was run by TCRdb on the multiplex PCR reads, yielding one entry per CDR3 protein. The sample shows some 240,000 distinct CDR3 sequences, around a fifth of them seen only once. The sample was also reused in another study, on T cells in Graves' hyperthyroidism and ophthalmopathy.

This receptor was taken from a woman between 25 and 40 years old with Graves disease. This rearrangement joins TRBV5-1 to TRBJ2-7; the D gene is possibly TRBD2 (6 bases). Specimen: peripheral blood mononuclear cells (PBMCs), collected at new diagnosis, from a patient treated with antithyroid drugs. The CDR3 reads CASSPSPTSSYEQYF. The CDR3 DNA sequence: TGCGCCAGCAGCCCGAGCCCGACTAGCTCCTACGAGCAGTACTTC.